This TCR beta chain was sequenced during a study of T cells in Graves' hyperthyroidism and ophthalmopathy. Regarding the study as a whole: The model predicted ophthalmopathy a median approximately seven months before onset. A model using 13 V-J features told ophthalmopathy apart from stable hyperthyroidism. Clonotypes that were expanded in thyroid above 0.001 mostly appeared in blood too.

Pregnant or lactating patients were excluded, as were those with uncontrolled infection or other autoimmune disease. Comments on this clonotype: What it binds is unknown.

TCR beta CDR3 regions were amplified from RNA. TCR CDR3 underwent first-round RT-PCR with the HTBI primer set. TCRdb fed the multiplex PCR reads into MiXCR, producing one record per CDR3 protein. The sample has 300,000 to 450,000 distinct CDR3 sequences, roughly 15% seen once. The CDR3 spans 18 residues. Germline values: CDR1 LNHDA, CDR2 SQIVND (reference sequence). V lost 3 bases and J 2 bases, leaving 17 bases between the germline ends. The sequence came from a woman aged 25-40 years with Graves' ophthalmopathy. The chain has TRBV19 and TRBJ2-6; a possible D gene is TRBD1 (6 bases). The sample consisted of blood. The CDR3 here is CASSIVPTGPTGANVLTF. In DNA form, the CDR3 reads TGTGCCAGTAGTATTGTCCCTACAGGGCCAACTGGGGCCAACGTCCTGACTTTC. The complete variable domain, with remaining parts taken from reference TRBV19 and TRBJ2-6, reads DGGITQSPKYLFRKEGQNVTLSCEQNLNHDAMYWYRQDPGQGLRLIYYSQIVNDFQKGDIAEGYSVSREKKESFPLTVTSAQKNPTAFYLCASSIVPTGPTGANVLTFGAGSRLTVL.